A selection of T cell receptor beta chains follows, all from one sample in a study of T cell responses to AZD1222 COVID-19 vaccine. Using immunoSEQ multiplex PCR, the repertoire was profiled, and TCRdb retains in-frame clones only, with some absent. In the table there are fewer than 110,000 clones, 90% to 95% of which are singletons. The material sequenced was peripheral blood, taken on day 0 of AZD1222 vaccination. The source is an adult in good health. The CDR3 runs from the conserved cysteine through the conserved F or W. Each record gives: D gene, J gene, clone size, V gene, CDR3 DNA, CDR3 protein. The D gene is left open where the match is weak. Clone size is stated in some rows and not others, as once, few, many or a class when expanded.

TRBD2	TRBJ2-7	NA	TRBV5-1	TGCGCCAGCAGCTTGGCCTCCGGACTAGCGGGAATCTCCTACGAGCAGTACTTC	CASSLASGLAGISYEQYF
NA	TRBJ1-2	NA	TRBV27	TGTGCCAGCAGTTCAAACCATCGTCCGGGACCTGGAGGCTACACCTTC	CASSSNHRPGPGGYTF
TRBD1	TRBJ1-2	NA	TRBV2	TGTGCCAGCAGCCTCGGGGGACAGGCGAGGGATGGCTACACCTTC	CASSLGGQARDGYTF
NA	TRBJ2-5	once	TRBV7-6	TGTGCCAGCAGCTCGGGACATCTGACCCAGGGGGAGACCCAGTACTTC	CASSSGHLTQGETQYF
NA	TRBJ1-2	NA	TRBV2	TGTGCCAGCAGTGGGGCAGGCTATGGCTACACCTTC	CASSGAGYGYTF
NA	TRBJ2-3	once	TRBV7-9	TGTGCCAGCAGCTTAGCACAGATCAACACAGATACGCAGTATTTT	CASSLAQINTDTQYF
TRBD2	TRBJ2-2	NA	TRBV2	TGTGCCAGCAGTAAGGGAGGGACCACCGGGGAGCTGTTTTTT	CASSKGGTTGELFF
TRBD1	TRBJ1-1	NA	TRBV10-3	TGTGCCATCAGTGGGGGTGACAGGGCGACTGAAGCTTTCTTT	CAISGGDRATEAFF
NA	TRBJ2-3	NA	TRBV30	TGTGCCTGGAAGGAACGGAGACCGACAGATACGCAGTATTTT	CAWKERRPTDTQYF
NA	TRBJ1-1	NA	TRBV28	TGTGCCAGCAGTTTAAGAGGGCTTGAAGCTTTCTTT	CASSLRGLEAFF
NA	TRBJ1-6	NA	TRBV6-5	TGTGCCAGCAGTTCGGCGGAGGGGAATTCACCCCTCCACTTT	CASSSAEGNSPLHF
NA	TRBJ2-6	NA	TRBV7-3	TGTGCCAGCAGCTCACAACTTTCTGGGGCCAACGTCCTGACTTTC	CASSSQLSGANVLTF
TRBD2	TRBJ2-5	NA	TRBV9	TGTGCCAGCAGCCGGGGACTAGCGGAAGAGACCCAGTACTTC	CASSRGLAEETQYF
NA	TRBJ2-7	NA	TRBV28	TGTGCCAGCAGTTTCGGCTACGAGCAGTACTTC	CASSFGYEQYF
NA	TRBJ2-7	NA	TRBV29-1	TGCAGCGCTGGCCACAACCTACAGGTCCAGGAGCAGTACTTC	CSAGHNLQVQEQYF
NA	TRBJ2-2	medium-sized	TRBV6-2/TRBV6-3	TGTGCCAGCAGTGCCTCGGAAACGATGAACACCGGGGAGCTGTTTTTT	CASSASETMNTGELFF
TRBD1	TRBJ1-2	NA	TRBV28	TGTGCCACGGGACAGGGACTTGGCTACACCTTC	CATGQGLGYTF
NA	TRBJ2-4	NA	TRBV9	TGTGCCAGCAGCCCTCGACTAGAGAACATTCAGTACTTC	CASSPRLENIQYF
TRBD1	TRBJ1-5	NA	TRBV6-5	TGTGCCAGCAGTCAGGGACAGTTGCGGGATCAGCCCCAGCATTTT	CASSQGQLRDQPQHF
NA	TRBJ2-5	once	TRBV27	TGTGCCAGCAAGGGGAGCGGAGTCGGGGAGACCCAGTACTTC	CASKGSGVGETQYF
TRBD2	TRBJ2-1	NA	TRBV27	TGTGCCAGCAGTTTAGGGGGACTAGCGGCAGATGAGCAGTTCTTC	CASSLGGLAADEQFF
NA	TRBJ2-7	NA	TRBV9	TGTGCCAGCAGCTACCGGGACACCCGCTCCTACGAGCAGTACTTC	CASSYRDTRSYEQYF
NA	TRBJ1-5	NA	TRBV18	TGTGCCAGCTCGTCAGGGTCGGGTCAGCCCCAGCATTTT	CASSSGSGQPQHF
TRBD1	TRBJ2-6	NA	TRBV2	TGTGCCAGCGGTCCGGGACAGGGTTACACTGGGGCCAACGTCCTGACTTTC	CASGPGQGYTGANVLTF
TRBD2	TRBJ2-1	once	TRBV27	TGTGCCAGCAGTTGGACTAGCGAGGGTGAGCAGTTCTTC	CASSWTSEGEQFF
NA	TRBJ2-7	NA	TRBV18	TGTGCCAGCTCACCACCAGGGACTCCCCGCGAGCAGTACTTC	CASSPPGTPREQYF
TRBD1	TRBJ1-2	once	TRBV28	TGTGCCAGCAGCTCCCACAGGGGGCTGGCCTATGGCTACACCTTC	CASSSHRGLAYGYTF
NA	TRBJ2-1	NA	TRBV6-5	TGTGCCAGCAGTTACTCTAAGTGGCAAGGGGCGCGGTTCTTC	CASSYSKWQGARFF
NA	TRBJ1-1	NA	TRBV5-1	TGCGCCAGCAGCTTGGACACTGAAGCTTTCTTT	CASSLDTEAFF
NA	TRBJ1-1	NA	TRBV5-1	TGCGCCACCTCGTCGGCAGGGGCCATGAACACTGAAGCTTTCTTT	CATSSAGAMNTEAFF
NA	TRBJ2-5	once	TRBV11-2	TGTGCCAGCAGCTTAGGCCCGCAAGAGACCCAGTACTTC	CASSLGPQETQYF
TRBD1	TRBJ1-6	NA	TRBV5-6	TGTGCCAGCAGCAAGGGCCCAACCGGGACAGAACTAAATTCACCCCTCCACTTT	CASSKGPTGTELNSPLHF
NA	TRBJ2-1	NA	TRBV5-1	TGCGCCAGCAGCAGTGGGCAGGGGGAGCAGTTCTTC	CASSSGQGEQFF
TRBD1	TRBJ2-7	NA	TRBV27	TGTGCCAGCCGGACAGGCTCCTACGAGCAGTACTTC	CASRTGSYEQYF